The T cell receptor beta chain described here comes from a study of early T cells in non-severe SARS-CoV-2 infection. Looking at the study overall: Sequenced material consisted of bulk RNA (from unsorted whole blood), and chains were unpaired. General study points: Database matching using VDJdb favored anti-spike CD8 responses, with private and CD4 specificities left missing.

The TCR library protocol was used to attach unique molecular identifiers. These identifiers were attached to individual cDNA molecules. TCRdb itself ran the 5' RACE reads through MiXCR, one entry per CDR3 protein. The profile shows 65,000 to 85,000 distinct CDR3 sequences, about 12% of them singletons. Per the germline V gene, CDR1 is DFQATT and CDR2 is SNEGSKA (reference sequence). This CDR3 is 15 amino acids long. V lost 4 bases to trimming and J lost 2 bases; unmatched junction nucleotides: 7. This clonotype has ten or more counts. Its target is not known. This TCR derives from an adult who was a healthcare worker with PCR-confirmed SARS-CoV-2 infection or an uninfected control (not recorded which). The sequenced sample was whole blood. V gene TRBV20-1 combines with J gene TRBJ1-5; 8 nucleotides align to TRBD1. Here the CDR3 DNA reads TGCAGTGCTAAAGACAGGGGCTCGGGCAATCAGCCCCAGCATTTT. It is translated as CSAKDRGSGNQPQHF.